These 5 T cell receptor beta chains share one sample of origin, sequenced in a study of CD8+CD57+ T cells in acquired aplastic anemia. Genomic DNA was employed as the template in profiling TCR beta VDJ and CDR3. TCRdb used MiXCR to reprocess the reads, holding one entry per CDR3 protein. Found here are 35,000 to 45,000 distinct CDR3 sequences, about two thirds of them singletons; the top ten hold more than 20%. Sequencing was performed on sorted CD4+, CD8+, or CD8+CD57+ T cells (not recorded which) from PBMCs. The receptors stem from a human donor in good health, serving as a control.

The chain carries TRBV2 and TRBJ2-1, with D unresolved. V shed 6 bases and J shed 5 bases, with 5 bases lying between them. The germline V gene encodes CDR1 SNHLY and CDR2 FYNNEI. The CDR3 is 11 residues long. In DNA, the CDR3 is TGTGCCAGCAGCTACGACAATGAGCAGTTCTTC. Translation: CASSYDNEQFF.

The chain recombines TRBV11-2 with TRBJ2-3; TRBD2 aligns across 12 bases. The ends lost 3 bases at V and 5 bases at J; junction bases unmatched: 6. This CDR3 spans 16 amino acids. Germline values: CDR1 SGHAT, CDR2 FQNNGV. The CDR3 reads CASSLSSGGVVDTQYF. The CDR3 bases are TGTGCCAGCAGCTTGTCTAGCGGGGGGGTTGTAGATACGCAGTATTTT.

Ten or more counts support this clonotype. The chain uses TRBV4-3 and TRBJ1-2; 8 nucleotides line up with TRBD1. CDR3 length equals 16 residues. Trimming took 0 bases from V and 5 from J; bases not matched to a gene: 8. Germline CDR1 reads LGHNA; CDR2 reads YSLEER. The CDR3 is CASSQDTGTGIYGYTF. Written as DNA, the CDR3 is TGCGCCAGCAGCCAAGATACGGGGACAGGAATATATGGCTACACCTTC.

The gene calls are TRBV29-1 and TRBJ2-1, with D possibly TRBD2 on 6 matching bases. The CDR3 runs 14 residues. Trimming shortened V by 4 bases and J by 0 bases, and 10 bases separated the two germline ends. Germline CDR1 SQVTM, CDR2 ANQGSEA. This CDR3 is CSVVAGSSYNEQFF. CDR3 nucleotide sequence: TGCAGCGTTGTCGCGGGGAGCTCCTACAATGAGCAGTTCTTC.

This clonotype is a singleton in its sample. The rearrangement uses TRBV24-1 and TRBJ1-1; 7 bases fit TRBD1. The trim removed 10 bases at V and 2 bases at J, leaving 3 bases unmatched. The germline V gene encodes CDR1 KGHDR and CDR2 SFDVKD. This CDR3 region has 12 residues. In nucleotides, the CDR3 is TGTGCCACGCAGGGGGAAAACACTGAAGCTTTCTTT. This gives the protein CATQGENTEAFF.